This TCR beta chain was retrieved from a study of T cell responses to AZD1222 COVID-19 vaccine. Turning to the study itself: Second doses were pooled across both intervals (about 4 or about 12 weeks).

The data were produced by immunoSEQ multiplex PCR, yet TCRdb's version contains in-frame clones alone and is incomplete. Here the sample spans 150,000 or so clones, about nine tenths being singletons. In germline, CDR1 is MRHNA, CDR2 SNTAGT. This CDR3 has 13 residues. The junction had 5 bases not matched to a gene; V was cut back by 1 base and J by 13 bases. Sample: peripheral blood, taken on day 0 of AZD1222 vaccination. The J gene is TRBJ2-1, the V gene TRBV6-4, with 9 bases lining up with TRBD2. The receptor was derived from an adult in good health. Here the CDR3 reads CASSDFGGLAQFF. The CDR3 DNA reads TGTGCCAGCAGTGACTTTGGGGGACTAGCTCAGTTCTTC.